This TCR beta chain emerged from a study of response to subunit inactivated influenza vaccine. With V trimmed by 1 base and J by 1 base, 9 bases remained unmatched. The germline gives CDR1 SQVTM, CDR2 ANQGSEA. The CDR3 loop spans 17 amino acids. TCRdb processed the RT-PCR reads anew with MiXCR; each CDR3 protein has one entry. The sample comprises under 800,000 distinct CDR3 sequences, about 14% of which are singletons, and around 7% rests with the top ten. This clonotype has just a few counts. This specimen consisted of PBMCs from blood, obtained 14 to 15 days before vaccination. J is TRBJ1-1 and V is TRBV29-1, with 10 positions matching TRBD1. This receptor was identified in a man aged 45 to 65 who received an inactivated influenza vaccine. The DNA of the CDR3 is TGCAGCGTTGAAGGCCCGGACAGGGGGATGGAGAACACTGAAGCTTTCTTT. Protein sequence: CSVEGPDRGMENTEAFF.